This T cell receptor (beta chain) emerged from a study of blood T cell repertoires in COVID-19. For the study at large: Some COVID-19 samples were acute and others convalescent; all came from the United States, Italy and Spain. PBMCs, B-cell-depleted T cells, or T cells were the source of the cDNA or gDNA that made up the material.

The Seattle site enrolled patients during active infection and followed them longitudinally. V shed 5 bases and J shed 0 bases, with 11 bases lying between them. This CDR3 has 13 residues. Germline CDR1 reads GTSNPN; CDR2 reads SVGIG (reference sequence). In the authors' workflow: From reference gene primer amplification, estimates of nucleated cell counts were derived. Measured with immunoSEQ multiplex PCR; TCRdb has only the in-frame clones, and not every one. The V and J calls and clone size were taken over from that table, and D and trimming were inferred from the DNA. The table lists roughly 190,000 clones, 86% of them singletons.

Input material: peripheral blood. This sequence joins TRBV30 and TRBJ2-7; a possible D gene is TRBD2 (5 bases). This receptor was obtained from a woman aged 55-70 years with COVID-19, enrolled during active disease. The CDR3 DNA reads as TGTGCCTGGGGCAGTGAGGGCTCCTACGAGCAGTACTTC. This gives the protein CAWGSEGSYEQYF.